This is a list of T cell receptor beta chains from one sample in a study of T cell changes during pregnancy in multiple sclerosis. Profiled with immunoSEQ multiplex PCR; TCRdb holds only in-frame clones, not every one. The sample carries over 100,000 clones, about 93% recorded once. The input for sequencing was peripheral blood, taken in the third trimester of pregnancy. All receptors come from a female donor with multiple sclerosis, enrolled in a pregnancy study. The CDR3 runs from the conserved cysteine through the conserved F or W. D genes are given only for firm matches. The size of a clone is reported for some rows only, either as once, few or many, or as a class for expanded clones.

d_call	clone_size	j_call	v_call	cdr3_nt	cdr3_aa
-	-	TRBJ2-7	TRBV12-2	TGTGCAAGTCGCTTGAAAGGGGCGGGAGCCTACGAGCAGTACTTC	CASRLKGAGAYEQYF
TRBD1	-	TRBJ1-5	TRBV6-1	TGTGCCAGCAGTCGAGACAGGGGGTGGGATCAGCCCCAGCATTTT	CASSRDRGWDQPQHF
TRBD1	-	TRBJ1-2	TRBV9	TGTGCCAGCAGCGCGTCAGGGGGAGGAAACGCTGGCGGCTACACCTTC	CASSASGGGNAGGYTF
TRBD1	-	TRBJ1-4	TRBV15	TGTGCCACCAGCACACAGGGGCGAACTAATGAAAAACTGTTTTTT	CATSTQGRTNEKLFF
TRBD1	-	TRBJ2-2	TRBV27	TGTGCCAGCAGTTTAGTGACAGGGTTCCCCGGGGAGCTGTTTTTT	CASSLVTGFPGELFF
-	-	TRBJ1-1	TRBV15	TGTGCCACCAGCAGAGATGCTTTGTCAGGCGTCGCTTTCTTT	CATSRDALSGVAFF
-	-	TRBJ2-1	TRBV29-1	TGCAGCGCCGAGGGCGGGGGCATCTCAACCGGGTTCTTC	CSAEGGGISTGFF
-	many	TRBJ2-2	TRBV4-2	TGTGCCAGCAGCCCCTCGGATGGGGGCGCCGGGGAGCTGTTTTTT	CASSPSDGGAGELFF
-	-	TRBJ2-7	TRBV9	TGTGCCAGCAGCGTAGGTTCCCTCTCCTACGAGCAGTACTTC	CASSVGSLSYEQYF
TRBD2	-	TRBJ2-7	TRBV6-1	TGTGCCAGCAGGATAAGCGGGGAGGTATTGGGGGAGCAGTACTTC	CASRISGEVLGEQYF
-	-	TRBJ1-1	TRBV2	TGTGCCAGCAGTGATACAGGTCTCTCTAAAGAAGCTTTCTTT	CASSDTGLSKEAFF
-	-	TRBJ2-7	TRBV7-9	TGTGCCAGCAGCTTAGAAAGGACTGCCGTCGAGCAGTACTTC	CASSLERTAVEQYF
-	-	TRBJ2-5	TRBV5-1	TGCGCCAGCAGCTCGAGTTTCTTCCAAGAGACCCAGTACTTC	CASSSSFFQETQYF
-	-	TRBJ1-4	TRBV5-1	TGCGCCAGCAGCTTGTCGGGGGTCGGTGAAAAACTGTTTTTT	CASSLSGVGEKLFF
-	-	TRBJ2-6	TRBV5-1	TGCGCCAGCAGCTTGGACGGGGGGCTGACAGGGGCCAACGTCCTGACTTTC	CASSLDGGLTGANVLTF
TRBD1	-	TRBJ1-2	TRBV5-4	TGTGCCAGCAGCTTGCCTAGGGGGCGCCAAAATGGCTACACCTTC	CASSLPRGRQNGYTF
TRBD1	few	TRBJ1-2	TRBV27	TGTGCCAGCAGTTTATCGCTTGGGACAGGGAATGGCTACACCTTC	CASSLSLGTGNGYTF
TRBD1	-	TRBJ1-1	TRBV10-3	TGTGCCATCAGTGGTGGCAGCGACAGGGGTAGCCTGAACACTGAAGCTTTCTTT	CAISGGSDRGSLNTEAFF
TRBD2	once	TRBJ2-1	TRBV30	TGTGCCTGGAGTTGGACTAGCGGGGGCCTAAATGAGCAGTTCTTC	CAWSWTSGGLNEQFF
TRBD1	-	TRBJ1-2	TRBV19	TGTGCCAGTAGTCTGGGGGACAGAATCTATGGCTACACCTTC	CASSLGDRIYGYTF
TRBD1	-	TRBJ1-1	TRBV5-4	TGTGCCAGCAGCTTACGGAACAGGGGTACTGAAGCTTTCTTT	CASSLRNRGTEAFF
-	-	TRBJ2-3	TRBV5-1	TGCGCCAGCAGCCTTAATGCAGATACGCAGTATTTT	CASSLNADTQYF
-	-	TRBJ2-5	TRBV19	TGTGCCAGTAGTATAGGAGGAGAGACCCAGTACTTC	CASSIGGETQYF
TRBD1	-	TRBJ1-4	TRBV25-1	TGTGCCAGCGGCGACAGGGACCGGCATGAAAAACTGTTTTTT	CASGDRDRHEKLFF
-	-	TRBJ1-1	TRBV7-9	TGTGCCAGCAGCTTAGGTGCGCCTCCCACTGAAGCTTTCTTT	CASSLGAPPTEAFF
-	-	TRBJ1-1	TRBV29-1	TGCAGCGTTGAAGAGCTCTTACCCGGTGAAGCTTTCTTT	CSVEELLPGEAFF
-	few	TRBJ2-7	TRBV2	TGTGCCAGCAAGTCGGACAGTAACTACGAGCAGTACTTC	CASKSDSNYEQYF
-	-	TRBJ2-3	TRBV7-8	TGTGCCACCTTTACTTTTCGGGATACGCAGTATTTT	CATFTFRDTQYF
-	-	TRBJ2-2	TRBV27	TGTGCCAGCAGCCTACAGGGAAAGAACACCGGGGAGCTGTTTTTT	CASSLQGKNTGELFF
TRBD1	few	TRBJ2-7	TRBV10-1	TGCGCCAGCAGGACAGGGGACGAGCAGTACTTC	CASRTGDEQYF
-	-	TRBJ2-1	TRBV19	TGTGCCAGTAGTATAGCGGGCGGGCCCCTCGCGCGGGAGCAGTTCTTC	CASSIAGGPLAREQFF
-	once	TRBJ1-2	TRBV7-3	TGTGCCAGCAGCTTAAGGGCAGGCCCTGACTATGGCTACACCTTC	CASSLRAGPDYGYTF
-	-	TRBJ2-7	TRBV10-3	TGTGCCATCAGCCCCGCCGGGGGTACCTACGAGCAGTACTTC	CAISPAGGTYEQYF
-	-	TRBJ1-2	TRBV5-6	TGTGCCAGCAGCTTGGCCAATGAGGAAGGCTACACCTTC	CASSLANEEGYTF
TRBD2	-	TRBJ2-5	TRBV2	TGTGCCAGCATAAGAGCGGGGGTCCAAGAGACCCAGTACTTC	CASIRAGVQETQYF
TRBD2	-	TRBJ2-3	TRBV5-4	TGTGCCAGCAGCTCCCCGCTTGGAGCGGGGGGACCAGATACGCAGTATTTT	CASSSPLGAGGPDTQYF
TRBD1	-	TRBJ1-2	TRBV5-1	TGCGCCAGCAGGTCGGGACAGGGCGACTATAACTATGGCTACACCTTC	CASRSGQGDYNYGYTF